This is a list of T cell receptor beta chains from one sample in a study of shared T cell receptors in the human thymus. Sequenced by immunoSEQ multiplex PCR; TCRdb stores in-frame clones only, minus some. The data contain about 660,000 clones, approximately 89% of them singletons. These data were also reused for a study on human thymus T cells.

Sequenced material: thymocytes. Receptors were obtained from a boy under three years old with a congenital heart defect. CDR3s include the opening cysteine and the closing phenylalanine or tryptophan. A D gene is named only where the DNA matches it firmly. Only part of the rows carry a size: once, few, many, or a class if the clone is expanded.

CDR3aa: CASRTGRRVKNEQFF; CDR3nt: TGTGCCAGCAGAACCGGACGGAGGGTTAAAAATGAGCAGTTCTTC; d_gene: NA; v_gene: TRBV27; abundance: NA; j_gene: TRBJ2-1
CDR3aa: CASSQDRGGRSEAFF; CDR3nt: TGCGCCAGCAGCCAAGATCGCGGAGGAAGGTCTGAAGCTTTCTTT; d_gene: NA; v_gene: TRBV4-1; abundance: NA; j_gene: TRBJ1-1
CDR3aa: CASSDASFNQPQHF; CDR3nt: TGTGCCAGCAGTGACGCGAGTTTTAATCAGCCCCAGCATTTT; d_gene: NA; v_gene: TRBV6-1; abundance: few; j_gene: TRBJ1-5
CDR3aa: CASSFFGGRYEQYF; CDR3nt: TGTGCCAGCAGTTTTTTCGGGGGACGCTACGAGCAGTACTTC; d_gene: NA; v_gene: TRBV28; abundance: NA; j_gene: TRBJ2-7
CDR3aa: CATSRDEIRQGCEKLFF; CDR3nt: TGTGCCACCAGCAGAGACGAGATCCGGCAGGGCTGTGAAAAACTGTTTTTT; d_gene: NA; v_gene: TRBV15; abundance: once; j_gene: TRBJ1-4
CDR3aa: CASSKTTGSLSYSNQPQHF; CDR3nt: TGTGCCAGCAGCAAAACCACGGGGAGCCTCTCCTATAGCAATCAGCCCCAGCATTTT; d_gene: NA; v_gene: TRBV7-2; abundance: NA; j_gene: TRBJ1-5
CDR3aa: CASSLGGDYGYTF; CDR3nt: TGTGCCAGCAGTTTAGGGGGCGACTATGGCTACACCTTC; d_gene: NA; v_gene: TRBV27; abundance: NA; j_gene: TRBJ1-2
CDR3aa: CASSQPGDYGYTF; CDR3nt: TGTGCCAGTAGTCAACCCGGGGACTATGGCTACACCTTC; d_gene: NA; v_gene: TRBV19; abundance: NA; j_gene: TRBJ1-2
CDR3aa: CASRKENEQFF; CDR3nt: TGTGCCAGCAGAAAAGAGAATGAGCAGTTCTTC; d_gene: NA; v_gene: TRBV27; abundance: NA; j_gene: TRBJ2-1
CDR3aa: CASSLAPRDRDFDRYEQYF; CDR3nt: TGTGCCAGCAGTTTAGCCCCCCGGGACAGGGACTTTGACCGCTACGAGCAGTACTTC; d_gene: TRBD1; v_gene: TRBV27; abundance: NA; j_gene: TRBJ2-7
CDR3aa: CASSVRGDRTYEQYF; CDR3nt: TGTGCCAGCAGTGTTCGTGGGGACAGAACCTACGAGCAGTACTTC; d_gene: TRBD1; v_gene: TRBV2; abundance: NA; j_gene: TRBJ2-7
CDR3aa: CASSLPGALNTEAFF; CDR3nt: TGTGCCAGCAGTTTACCAGGGGCCTTGAACACTGAAGCTTTCTTT; d_gene: NA; v_gene: TRBV27; abundance: NA; j_gene: TRBJ1-1
CDR3aa: CASRRGQGARSGDNTGELFF; CDR3nt: TGTGCCAGCAGGAGGGGACAGGGGGCGCGGAGTGGAGATAACACCGGGGAGCTGTTTTTT; d_gene: TRBD1; v_gene: TRBV28; abundance: once; j_gene: TRBJ2-2
CDR3aa: CASSLSITGYEDGYTF; CDR3nt: TGTGCCAGCAGTTTATCCATTACAGGGTACGAAGATGGCTACACCTTC; d_gene: NA; v_gene: TRBV27; abundance: NA; j_gene: TRBJ1-2
CDR3aa: CASSEALLRGANYEQYF; CDR3nt: TGTGCCAGCAGTGAAGCGCTTCTTAGGGGCGCTAACTACGAGCAGTACTTC; d_gene: NA; v_gene: TRBV6-1; abundance: NA; j_gene: TRBJ2-7
CDR3aa: CASSYEAAGKNTEAFF; CDR3nt: TGTGCCAGCAGTTACGAAGCCGCGGGAAAGAACACTGAAGCTTTCTTT; d_gene: NA; v_gene: TRBV6-5; abundance: NA; j_gene: TRBJ1-1
CDR3aa: CASSISLQGALNSPLHF; CDR3nt: TGTGCCAGTAGTATATCATTGCAGGGGGCGCTTAATTCACCCCTCCACTTT; d_gene: TRBD1; v_gene: TRBV19; abundance: NA; j_gene: TRBJ1-6
CDR3aa: CASSCLSRGDSPLHF; CDR3nt: TGTGCCAGCAGTTGCCTATCCAGGGGGGACTCACCCCTCCACTTT; d_gene: TRBD1; v_gene: TRBV6-5; abundance: NA; j_gene: TRBJ1-6
CDR3aa: CASSELAGGLGEQYF; CDR3nt: TGTGCCAGCAGTGAGTTAGCGGGAGGGTTAGGGGAGCAGTACTTC; d_gene: TRBD2; v_gene: TRBV25-1; abundance: NA; j_gene: TRBJ2-7
CDR3aa: CSVAGTGKSYEQYF; CDR3nt: TGCAGCGTTGCCGGGACAGGGAAATCCTACGAGCAGTACTTC; d_gene: TRBD1; v_gene: TRBV29-1; abundance: NA; j_gene: TRBJ2-7
CDR3aa: CASSEVVGGPKNIQYF; CDR3nt: TGTGCCAGCAGTGAAGTTGTGGGAGGGCCGAAAAACATTCAGTACTTC; d_gene: TRBD2; v_gene: TRBV6-1; abundance: few; j_gene: TRBJ2-4
CDR3aa: CASSSTGFEAFF; CDR3nt: TGTGCCAGCAGCTCGACAGGATTTGAAGCTTTCTTT; d_gene: NA; v_gene: TRBV7-9; abundance: NA; j_gene: TRBJ1-1
CDR3aa: CASSGSDRAYEQYF; CDR3nt: TGTGCCAGCAGCGGATCAGACAGGGCCTACGAGCAGTACTTC; d_gene: TRBD1; v_gene: TRBV28; abundance: once; j_gene: TRBJ2-7
CDR3aa: CASSVSGTGGGQPQHF; CDR3nt: TGTGCCAGCAGTGTCTCCGGGACAGGGGGCGGTCAGCCCCAGCATTTT; d_gene: TRBD1; v_gene: TRBV2; abundance: NA; j_gene: TRBJ1-5
CDR3aa: CASSVGARLERTDTQYF; CDR3nt: TGTGCCAGCAGCGTAGGTGCGAGGTTAGAACGCACAGATACGCAGTATTTT; d_gene: NA; v_gene: TRBV9; abundance: few; j_gene: TRBJ2-3
CDR3aa: CASRPGTGDEKLFF; CDR3nt: TGTGCCAGCAGGCCCGGGACAGGGGACGAAAAACTGTTTTTT; d_gene: TRBD1; v_gene: TRBV6-5; abundance: few; j_gene: TRBJ1-4
CDR3aa: CASSPWTGGFTEAFF; CDR3nt: TGTGCCAGCAGTCCCTGGACAGGAGGGTTCACTGAAGCTTTCTTT; d_gene: TRBD1; v_gene: TRBV27; abundance: NA; j_gene: TRBJ1-1
CDR3aa: CASSPPGLLTKNIQYF; CDR3nt: TGTGCCAGCAGCCCACCTGGACTTCTAACCAAAAACATTCAGTACTTC; d_gene: NA; v_gene: TRBV7-8; abundance: NA; j_gene: TRBJ2-4
CDR3aa: CASSKTTSIDSYNEQFF; CDR3nt: TGTGCCAGCAGCAAGACTACAAGTATTGATTCCTACAATGAGCAGTTCTTC; d_gene: NA; v_gene: TRBV7-9; abundance: NA; j_gene: TRBJ2-1
CDR3aa: CASGWTSGRSGGELFF; CDR3nt: TGCGCCAGCGGTTGGACTAGCGGGAGGTCTGGCGGGGAGCTGTTTTTT; d_gene: TRBD2; v_gene: TRBV5-1; abundance: NA; j_gene: TRBJ2-2
CDR3aa: CASSLTRSYEQYF; CDR3nt: TGTGCCAGCAGCCTTACTAGATCCTACGAGCAGTACTTC; d_gene: NA; v_gene: TRBV6-1; abundance: NA; j_gene: TRBJ2-7
CDR3aa: CASSWGAGVGPGELFF; CDR3nt: TGTGCCAGCAGCTGGGGGGCGGGAGTAGGCCCCGGGGAGCTGTTTTTT; d_gene: NA; v_gene: TRBV7-6; abundance: NA; j_gene: TRBJ2-2
CDR3aa: CASSRRGQLNTEAFF; CDR3nt: TGTGCCAGCAGTCGCAGGGGACAGTTGAACACTGAAGCTTTCTTT; d_gene: TRBD1; v_gene: TRBV6-5; abundance: NA; j_gene: TRBJ1-1
CDR3aa: CASSPDSGGACISYNEQFF; CDR3nt: TGTGCCAGCAGCCCCGATAGCGGGGGGGCCTGTATTTCCTACAATGAGCAGTTCTTC; d_gene: TRBD2; v_gene: TRBV28; abundance: NA; j_gene: TRBJ2-1
CDR3aa: CASSEADPRARAFF; CDR3nt: TGTGCCAGCAGTGAAGCGGATCCCAGGGCCAGGGCTTTCTTT; d_gene: NA; v_gene: TRBV2; abundance: NA; j_gene: TRBJ1-1
CDR3aa: CASTVQGRLEKLFF; CDR3nt: TGTGCCAGCACCGTACAGGGTCGGTTGGAAAAACTGTTTTTT; d_gene: NA; v_gene: TRBV9; abundance: NA; j_gene: TRBJ1-4
CDR3aa: CASSSFYNSPLHF; CDR3nt: TGTGCCAGCAGCTCTTTCTATAATTCACCCCTCCACTTT; d_gene: NA; v_gene: TRBV7-3; abundance: NA; j_gene: TRBJ1-6
CDR3aa: CASSIPTEVNTEAFF; CDR3nt: TGTGCCAGCAGTATACCGACAGAGGTGAACACTGAAGCTTTCTTT; d_gene: NA; v_gene: TRBV28; abundance: NA; j_gene: TRBJ1-1
CDR3aa: CASSDLGLAGEETQYF; CDR3nt: TGTGCCAGCAGTGATTTAGGACTAGCGGGAGAAGAGACCCAGTACTTC; d_gene: TRBD2; v_gene: TRBV25-1; abundance: NA; j_gene: TRBJ2-5
CDR3aa: CASSWGQISGNTIYF; CDR3nt: TGTGCCAGCAGCTGGGGACAGATCTCTGGAAACACCATATATTTT; d_gene: TRBD1; v_gene: TRBV5-6; abundance: few; j_gene: TRBJ1-3
CDR3aa: CAIRKGTSGDEQFF; CDR3nt: TGTGCCATCCGTAAGGGGACTAGCGGGGATGAGCAGTTCTTC; d_gene: TRBD2; v_gene: TRBV10-3; abundance: NA; j_gene: TRBJ2-1
CDR3aa: CASSSTLVPGELFF; CDR3nt: TGTGCCAGCAGTTCCACCCTAGTCCCCGGGGAGCTGTTTTTT; d_gene: NA; v_gene: TRBV27; abundance: once; j_gene: TRBJ2-2
CDR3aa: CASSRYGVDKIVNGYTF; CDR3nt: TGTGCCAGCAGCCGCTACGGGGTTGACAAAATAGTTAACGGCTACACCTTC; d_gene: NA; v_gene: TRBV28; abundance: NA; j_gene: TRBJ1-2
CDR3aa: CASSQDDGLLGYTF; CDR3nt: TGCGCCAGCAGCCAAGATGACGGACTACTCGGCTACACCTTC; d_gene: NA; v_gene: TRBV4-1; abundance: NA; j_gene: TRBJ1-2
CDR3aa: CASSAQGPDYGYTF; CDR3nt: TGTGCCAGCAGTGCACAGGGCCCGGACTATGGCTACACCTTC; d_gene: NA; v_gene: TRBV27; abundance: once; j_gene: TRBJ1-2
CDR3aa: CASSPLGGGRGQETQYF; CDR3nt: TGTGCCAGCAGTCCCCTGGGCGGCGGGAGAGGGCAAGAGACCCAGTACTTC; d_gene: TRBD2; v_gene: TRBV27; abundance: NA; j_gene: TRBJ2-5